The T cell receptor beta chain described here comes from a study of shared clonotypes between healthy human individuals. Germline V lookup: CDR1 KGHSH, CDR2 LQKENI. The CDR3 has 14 residues. Between the trimmed V and J ends, which lost 2 bases and 5 bases, there was a span of 12 bases. Sequenced by immunoSEQ multiplex PCR; TCRdb stores in-frame clones only, minus some. The sample carries more than 2 million clones, 85% to 95% recorded once. The V gene is TRBV18, the J gene TRBJ2-5, with D possibly being TRBD1 (6 bases). The receptor comes from a man aged 18-30 years in good health. Sequenced input: naive CD4+ T cells sorted from blood. Stated subset: CD45RA+ positively selected. The CDR3 DNA is TGTGCCAGCTCACCAAATTGGGGGCCTGAGACCCAGTACTTC. Amino acids: CASSPNWGPETQYF.